These 8 T cell receptor beta chains share one sample of origin, sequenced in a study of response to subunit inactivated influenza vaccine. TCRdb ran MiXCR on the RT-PCR reads and lists one entry per CDR3 protein. Seen here are 500,000 to 550,000 distinct CDR3 sequences, approximately 7.2% observed once, and the top ten hold less than 15%. Sample: PBMCs from blood, taken less than 30 months after vaccination. The origin of the receptors is a man between 45 and 75 years old who received an inactivated influenza vaccine.

This clonotype was seen more than once but under ten times. This chain connects TRBV7-9 to TRBJ2-3; the D call may be TRBD1 or TRBD2 (5 bases each). Germline CDR1 reads SEHNR; CDR2 reads FQNEAQ (reference sequence). The CDR3 loop spans 17 amino acids. Trimming pared 5 bases from V and 3 bases from J, leaving 21 bases between. The CDR3 loop reads CASSATSGTWRTDTQYF. CDR3 in DNA: TGTGCCAGCAGCGCTACATCCGGGACGTGGAGGACAGATACGCAGTATTTT.

The chain's CDR3 is CATSDAGTGTYEQYF. CDR3 in DNA: TGTGCCACCAGTGACGCCGGGACAGGCACCTACGAGCAGTACTTC. V and J are TRBV24-1 and TRBJ2-7, with TRBD1 matching 8 bases. The J segment lost 2 bases and the V segment lost 4 bases, leaving 6 bases of the junction unmatched. The germline V gene encodes CDR1 KGHDR and CDR2 SFDVKD. The CDR3 spans 15 residues.

The table lists this clonotype with many counts. The chain combines TRBV7-2 with TRBJ1-1; possibly TRBD1 for D (5 bases). CDR3 length equals 16 residues. V gave up 6 bases and J gave up 0 bases, with 17 bases separating them. The germline V gene has CDR1 SGHTA and CDR2 FQGNSA. The CDR3 DNA reads as TGTGCCAGCAGACAAGACACCGGGACGGTGAACACTGAAGCTTTCTTT. Amino acids: CASRQDTGTVNTEAFF.

The chain employs TRBV5-1 and TRBJ1-1; 7 nucleotides agree with TRBD1. V lost 6 bases, J lost 0 bases, and 11 bases stayed unmatched. The V gene's germline CDR1 is SGHRS and CDR2 YFSETQ. The CDR3 length is 16 residues. The CDR3, as DNA: TGCGCCAGCACCACAGGGGCCCGGGGCATGAACACTGAAGCTTTCTTT. It yields the protein CASTTGARGMNTEAFF.

V is TRBV9 and J is TRBJ1-2; unclear D gene. The CDR3 length is 14 residues. Trimming shortened V by 3 bases and J by 8 bases, and 17 bases separated the two germline ends. Germline CDR1 is SGDLS and CDR2 is YYNGEE. The DNA of the CDR3 is TGTGCCAGCAGCGCCCCTCCGGAGGGTGGCGGCTACACCTTC. Protein product: CASSAPPEGGGYTF. Full variable domain (rest looked up from reference TRBV9 and TRBJ1-2): DSGVTQTPKHLITATGQRVTLRCSPRSGDLSVYWYQQSLDQGLQFLIQYYNGEERAKGNILERFSAQQFPDLHSELNLSSLELGDSALYFCASSAPPEGGGYTFGSGTRLTVV.

This clonotype was detected ten times or more. The chain couples TRBV9 to TRBJ2-7; D gene ambiguous. Germline CDR1 is SGDLS and CDR2 is YYNGEE. The CDR3 contains 15 residues. With 2 bases removed from V and 4 bases from J, the gap between germline ends came to 16 bases. CDR3 DNA: TGTGCCAGCAGCGTCGACCTGGACGGAAAATACGAGCAGTACTTC. Translation gives CASSVDLDGKYEQYF.

V usage is TRBV12-3 or TRBV12-4 and J usage is TRBJ2-5; TRBD2 matches 15 bases. The CDR3 runs to 18 residues. J was trimmed by 4 bases and V by 7 bases; bases with no gene match: 13. CDR3 DNA sequence: TGTGCCAGCACTCTTATCGGACTAGCGGGGGGGCCAGGAGAGACCCAGTACTTC. This encodes CASTLIGLAGGPGETQYF.

The V and J genes are TRBV7-9 and TRBJ1-3; no reliable D call. CDR1 and CDR2 (germline): SEHNR, FQNEAQ (reference sequence). V was pared by 5 bases and J by 2 bases, with 16 bases between. The CDR3 has 16 amino acids. The DNA of the CDR3 is TGTGCCAGCAGCCTTCGAGGAAGGACCCCTGGAAACACCATATATTTT. This encodes CASSLRGRTPGNTIYF.